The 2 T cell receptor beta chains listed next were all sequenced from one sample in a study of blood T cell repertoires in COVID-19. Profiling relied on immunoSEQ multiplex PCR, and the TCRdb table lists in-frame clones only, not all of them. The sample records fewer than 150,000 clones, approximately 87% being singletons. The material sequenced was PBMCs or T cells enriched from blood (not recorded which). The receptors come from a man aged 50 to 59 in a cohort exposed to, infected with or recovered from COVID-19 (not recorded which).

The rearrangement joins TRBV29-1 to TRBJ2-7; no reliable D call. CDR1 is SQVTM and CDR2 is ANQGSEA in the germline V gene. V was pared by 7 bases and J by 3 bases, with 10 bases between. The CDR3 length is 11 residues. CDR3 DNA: TGCAGCGCTTTACTAAGCTACGAGCAGTACTTC. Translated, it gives CSALLSYEQYF.

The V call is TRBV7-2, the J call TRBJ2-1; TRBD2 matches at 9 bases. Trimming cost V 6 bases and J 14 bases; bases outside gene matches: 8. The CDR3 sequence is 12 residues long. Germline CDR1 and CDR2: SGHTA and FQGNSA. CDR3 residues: CASRRSGGREFF. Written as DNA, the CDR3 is TGTGCCAGCAGACGGAGCGGGGGGAGGGAGTTCTTC. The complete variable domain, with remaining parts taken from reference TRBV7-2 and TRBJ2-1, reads GAGVSQSPSNKVTEKGKDVELRCDPISGHTALYWYRQSLGQGLEFLIYFQGNSAPDKSGLPSDRFSAERTGGSVSTLTIQRTQQEDSAVYLCASRRSGGREFFGPGTRLTVL.